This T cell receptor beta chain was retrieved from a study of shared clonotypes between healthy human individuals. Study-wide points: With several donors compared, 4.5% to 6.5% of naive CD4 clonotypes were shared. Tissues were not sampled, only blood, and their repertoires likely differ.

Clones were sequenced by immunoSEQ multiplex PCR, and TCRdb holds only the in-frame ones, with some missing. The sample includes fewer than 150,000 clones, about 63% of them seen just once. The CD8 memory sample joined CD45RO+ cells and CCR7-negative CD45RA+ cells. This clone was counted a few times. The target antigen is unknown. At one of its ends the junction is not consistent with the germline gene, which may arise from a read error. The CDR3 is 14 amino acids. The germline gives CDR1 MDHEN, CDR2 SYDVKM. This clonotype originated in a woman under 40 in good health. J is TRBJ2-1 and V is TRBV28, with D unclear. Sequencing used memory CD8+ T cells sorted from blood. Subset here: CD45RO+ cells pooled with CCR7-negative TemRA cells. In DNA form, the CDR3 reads TGTGCCAGCGGTTTGGATGGGCTGGGGAATGAGCAGTTCTTC. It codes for CASGLDGLGNEQFF.